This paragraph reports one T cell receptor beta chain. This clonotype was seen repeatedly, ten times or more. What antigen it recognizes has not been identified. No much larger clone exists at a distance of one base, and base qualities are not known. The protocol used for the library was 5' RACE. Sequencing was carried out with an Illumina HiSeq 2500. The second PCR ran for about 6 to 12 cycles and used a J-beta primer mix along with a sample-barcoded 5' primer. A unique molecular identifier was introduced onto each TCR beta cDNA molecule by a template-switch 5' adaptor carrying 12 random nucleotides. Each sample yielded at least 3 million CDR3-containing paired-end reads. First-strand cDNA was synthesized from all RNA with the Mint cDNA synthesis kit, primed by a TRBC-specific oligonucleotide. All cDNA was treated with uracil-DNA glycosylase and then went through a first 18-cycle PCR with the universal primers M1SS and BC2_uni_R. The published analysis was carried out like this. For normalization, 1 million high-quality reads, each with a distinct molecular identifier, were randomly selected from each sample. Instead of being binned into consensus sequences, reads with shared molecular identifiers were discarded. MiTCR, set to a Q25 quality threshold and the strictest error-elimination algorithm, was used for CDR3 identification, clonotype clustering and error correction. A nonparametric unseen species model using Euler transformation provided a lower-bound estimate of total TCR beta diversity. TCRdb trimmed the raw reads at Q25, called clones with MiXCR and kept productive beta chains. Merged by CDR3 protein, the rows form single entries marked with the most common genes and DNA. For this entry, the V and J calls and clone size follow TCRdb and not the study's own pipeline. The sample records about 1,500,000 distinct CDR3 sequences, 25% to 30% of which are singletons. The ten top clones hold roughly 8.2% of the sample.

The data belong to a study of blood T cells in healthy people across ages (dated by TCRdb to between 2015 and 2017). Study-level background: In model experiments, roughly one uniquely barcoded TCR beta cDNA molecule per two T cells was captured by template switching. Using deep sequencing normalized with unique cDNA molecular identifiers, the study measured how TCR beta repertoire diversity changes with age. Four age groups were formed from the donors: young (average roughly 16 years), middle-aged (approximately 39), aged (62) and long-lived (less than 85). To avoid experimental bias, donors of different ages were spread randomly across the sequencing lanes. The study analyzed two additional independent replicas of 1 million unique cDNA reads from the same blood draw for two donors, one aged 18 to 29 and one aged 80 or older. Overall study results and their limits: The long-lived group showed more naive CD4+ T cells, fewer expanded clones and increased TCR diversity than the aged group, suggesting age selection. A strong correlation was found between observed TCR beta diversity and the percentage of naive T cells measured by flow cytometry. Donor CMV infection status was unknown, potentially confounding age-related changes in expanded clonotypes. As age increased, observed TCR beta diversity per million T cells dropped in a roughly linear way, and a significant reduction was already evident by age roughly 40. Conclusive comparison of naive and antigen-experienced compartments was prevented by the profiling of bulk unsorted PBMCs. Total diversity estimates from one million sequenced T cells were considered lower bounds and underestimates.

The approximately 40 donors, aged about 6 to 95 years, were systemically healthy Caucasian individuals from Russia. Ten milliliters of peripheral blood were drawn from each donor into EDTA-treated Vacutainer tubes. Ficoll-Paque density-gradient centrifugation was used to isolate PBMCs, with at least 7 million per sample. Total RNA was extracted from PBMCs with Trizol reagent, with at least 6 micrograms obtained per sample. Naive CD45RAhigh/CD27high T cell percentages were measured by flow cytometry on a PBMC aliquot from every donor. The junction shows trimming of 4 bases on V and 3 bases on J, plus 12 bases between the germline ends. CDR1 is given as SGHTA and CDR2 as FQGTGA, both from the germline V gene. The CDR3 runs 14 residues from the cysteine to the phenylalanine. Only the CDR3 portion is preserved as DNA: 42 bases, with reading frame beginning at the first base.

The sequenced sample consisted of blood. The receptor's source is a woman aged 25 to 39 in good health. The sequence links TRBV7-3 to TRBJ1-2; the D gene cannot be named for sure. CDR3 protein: CASSSGPAYYGYTF. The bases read TGTGCCAGCAGCTCAGGACCAGCCTACTATGGCTACACCTTC.